Listed here are 11 T cell receptor beta chains from one sample, sequenced in a study of pediatric ulcerative colitis. Libraries were prepared by immunoSEQ multiplex PCR; TCRdb keeps only in-frame clonotypes and omits some of them. The table includes around 61,000 clones, 85% to 90% detected once. Sequencing was done on a sample of blood. These receptors came from a boy younger than 18 with severe ulcerative colitis.

The V and J genes are TRBV13 and TRBJ2-1; either TRBD1 or TRBD2 may fit D (6 bases each). This CDR3 comprises 19 residues. Germline V gives CDR1 PRHDT, CDR2 FYEKMQ (reference sequence). V lost 4 bases, J lost 1 base, and 23 bases lay in between. The CDR3 loop is CASSSPENPGAGSYNEQFF. CDR3 coding DNA: TGTGCCAGCAGCTCCCCCGAAAACCCAGGGGCGGGGTCCTACAATGAGCAGTTCTTC.

V is TRBV7-2 and J is TRBJ2-1, with 14 bases identical to TRBD2. The CDR3 contains 16 residues. V lost 3 bases, J lost 10 bases, and 8 bases stayed unmatched. The germline gives CDR1 SGHTA, CDR2 FQGNSA. The CDR3 DNA sequence: TGTGCCAGCAGCTTCATGGGGACTAGCGGGAGTCTAGAGCAGTTCTTC. Translated, it gives CASSFMGTSGSLEQFF. The full variable domain, completed using reference TRBV7-2 and TRBJ2-1, is GAGVSQSPSNKVTEKGKDVELRCDPISGHTALYWYRQSLGQGLEFLIYFQGNSAPDKSGLPSDRFSAERTGGSVSTLTIQRTQQEDSAVYLCASSFMGTSGSLEQFFGPGTRLTVL.

V usage is TRBV23-1 and J usage is TRBJ1-1; possibly TRBD1 for D (5 bases). TRBV23-1 is an ORF; its function is uncertain. V lost 2 bases, J lost 2 bases, and 12 bases lay in between. The CDR3 covers 15 residues. The chain's CDR3 is CASSQVGGYNTEAFF. CDR3 bases: TGCGCCAGCAGTCAAGTTGGGGGATACAACACTGAAGCTTTCTTT.

The rearrangement joins TRBV2 to TRBJ1-5, with D possibly TRBD1 on 5 matching bases. In germline, CDR1 is SNHLY, CDR2 FYNNEI. Trimming left V 6 bases short and J 7 bases short, with 10 bases between. This CDR3 is built from 12 residues. The CDR3 reads CASRGVAQPQHF. The CDR3 bases are TGTGCCAGCAGAGGGGTGGCCCAGCCCCAGCATTTT.

The chain is built from TRBV29-1 and TRBJ2-2; D is perhaps TRBD1 (6 bases). Germline V gene data show CDR1 as SQVTM and CDR2 as ANQGSEA. The CDR3 contains 13 residues. Trimming pared 4 bases from V and 6 bases from J, leaving 12 bases between. The DNA for the CDR3 is TGCAGCGTTGGGGACACCTCGCCCGGGGAGCTGTTTTTT. Protein product: CSVGDTSPGELFF.

V usage is TRBV27 and J usage is TRBJ1-2; TRBD1 matches at 8 bases. With V trimmed by 3 bases and J by 6 bases, 6 bases remained unmatched. This CDR3 is built from 14 residues. Germline CDR1 is MNHEY and CDR2 is SMNVEV (reference sequence). The CDR3 region has the DNA TGTGCCAGCAGTTTCTCGACAGGGGAGAATGGCTACACCTTC. Its translation is CASSFSTGENGYTF.

J is TRBJ2-2 and V is TRBV12-5, with 9 bases identical to TRBD1. Germline CDR1 reads LGHNT; CDR2 reads FRNRAP. The CDR3 totals 18 residues. J was trimmed by 3 bases and V by 8 bases; bases with no gene match: 16. The CDR3 is CASPHARDRDRDTGELFF. The CDR3 nucleotides are TGTGCTAGTCCCCACGCGAGGGACAGGGACAGGGACACCGGGGAGCTGTTTTTT.

This chain links TRBV13 with TRBJ1-4; the match to TRBD1 covers 8 bases. This CDR3 comprises 14 residues. Germline V gives CDR1 PRHDT, CDR2 FYEKMQ (reference sequence). V shed 5 bases and J 5 bases; nucleotides not matched to a gene: 4. CDR3 in amino acids: CASSEGQVNEKLFF. CDR3 nucleotide sequence: TGTGCCAGCAGCGAGGGACAGGTGAATGAAAAACTGTTTTTT.

For this clone: This CDR3 fails to terminate in the conserved phenylalanine or tryptophan, so it likely reflects a read error. The genes are TRBV30 and TRBJ2-7; 13 bases are shared with TRBD2. The CDR3 contains 14 residues. With V trimmed by 3 bases and J by 2 bases, 1 base remained unmatched. In germline, CDR1 is GTSNPN, CDR2 SVGIG (reference sequence). Written as DNA, the CDR3 is TGTGCCTGGAGCGGGACTAGCGGGGCCTACGAGCAGTACCTC. This codes for CAWSGTSGAYEQYL.

The chain recombines TRBV7-2 with TRBJ2-7; the match to TRBD1 covers 11 bases. With 5 bases clipped from V and 5 bases from J, the junction kept 5 bases outside the gene matches. Germline V CDR1 and CDR2: SGHTA, FQGNSA. The CDR3 spans 14 residues. The CDR3 is CASSPDRGRDEQYF. DNA for the CDR3: TGTGCCAGCAGCCCGGACAGGGGGCGGGACGAGCAGTACTTC.

V is TRBV18 and J is TRBJ1-4, with D tentatively TRBD1 (6 bases). Germline CDR1 and CDR2: KGHSH and LQKENI. The CDR3 covers 17 residues. Trimming cost V 3 bases and J 0 bases, with 14 bases left between them. CDR3 nucleotide sequence: TGTGCCAGCTCACCCCTTCCGGGGGCCGCAACTAATGAAAAACTGTTTTTT. Protein: CASSPLPGAATNEKLFF.